Listed here are 28 T cell receptor beta chains from one sample, sequenced in a study of early T cells in non-severe SARS-CoV-2 infection. In TCRdb, the 5' RACE reads were re-called with MiXCR into one record per CDR3 protein. The table records about 58,000 distinct CDR3 sequences, approximately 12% of them present only once. The source material was whole blood, sampled at baseline. These receptors all stem from an adult who was a healthcare worker with PCR-confirmed SARS-CoV-2 infection or an uninfected control (not recorded which). The donor label of this sample is uncertain.

The V call is TRBV29-1, the J call TRBJ1-2, with D tentatively TRBD1 (6 bases). The V end was cut by 7 bases, the J end by 3 bases, with 21 bases between. From germline, CDR1 is SQVTM and CDR2 ANQGSEA. CDR3 length: 15 amino acids. As DNA, the CDR3 is TGCAGCGCCCTGAGGGGATCCCAGGGGCACTATGGCTACACCTTC. This encodes CSALRGSQGHYGYTF.

The chain employs TRBV11-3 and TRBJ1-5, with TRBD1 as a possible D gene (6 bases). Germline V gives CDR1 SGHNT, CDR2 YENEEA. Trimming removed 5 bases at V and 9 bases at J, with 17 bases between. This CDR3 has 14 amino acids. CDR3 nucleotides: TGTGCCAGCAGCCCCGCAGGGGTCCTTGGGCCCCAGCATTTT. Translated, it gives CASSPAGVLGPQHF.

V and J are TRBV6-6 and TRBJ2-7, with D maybe TRBD1 (5 bases). Trimming shortened V by 5 bases and J by 4 bases, and 9 bases separated the two germline ends. Germline V gene sequence: CDR1 MNHNY, CDR2 SVGAGI (reference sequence). The CDR3 is made up of 12 amino acids. As DNA, the CDR3 is TGTGCCAGCAGTAAGACAGAGTACGAGCAGTACGTC. This gives the protein CASSKTEYEQYV.

The chain joins TRBV10-3 to TRBJ2-4, with a tentative D call TRBD1 (5 bases). This CDR3 region has 17 residues. Trimming cost V 3 bases and J 0 bases, with 15 bases left between them. Germline CDR1 and CDR2: ENHRY and SYGVKD. CDR3 nucleotide sequence: TGTGCCATCAGTGAAGGTGGGGCAGAGCTAGCCAAAAACATTCAGTACTTC. It codes for CAISEGGAELAKNIQYF.

This clonotype was observed a handful of times. J is TRBJ1-1 and V is TRBV6-5, with D possibly being TRBD1 (5 bases). V was cut by 3 bases and J by 10 bases, with 18 bases left in between. In germline, CDR1 is MNHEY, CDR2 SVGAGI. The CDR3 runs 14 residues. The CDR3 region is CASSYDRSGEVAFF. Here the CDR3 DNA reads TGTGCCAGCAGTTATGATCGGTCGGGGGAGGTAGCTTTCTTT.

The rearrangement joins TRBV20-1 to TRBJ2-1, with 11 bases matching TRBD2. Looked up from germline, CDR1 is DFQATT and CDR2 is SNEGSKA (reference sequence). This CDR3 has 17 amino acids. V was clipped by 1 base and J by 1 base; unmatched bases: 6. CDR3 bases: TGCAGTGCTAGAGCTAGCGGGGGGCCGGTATCCTACAATGAGCAGTTCTTC. Translation: CSARASGGPVSYNEQFF.

CDR3 sequence: CASSLRIVGSEAFF. CDR3 DNA: TGTGCCAGCAGTTTAAGGATCGTAGGTTCTGAAGCTTTCTTT. The V call is TRBV12-3 or TRBV12-4, the J call TRBJ1-1; D is unresolved. Trimming left V 2 bases short and J 6 bases short, with 13 bases between. The CDR3 is 14 residues long.

This clonotype was observed a handful of times. The rearrangement uses TRBV12-3 or TRBV12-4 and TRBJ1-6; D ambiguous. This CDR3 is 12 amino acids long. V was shortened by 3 bases and J by 9 bases, with 6 bases between the two germline ends. The CDR3 DNA reads as TGTGCCAGCAGTTTTTTCGGTTCACCCCTCCACTTT. This codes for CASSFFGSPLHF.

This clonotype has only one observation. V is TRBV4-1 and J is TRBJ2-3; unclear D gene. The V gene lost 0 bases and the J gene lost 5 bases, with 6 bases spanning the gap. The CDR3 is 13 amino acids. Germline V CDR1 and CDR2: MGHRA, YSYEKL. Here the CDR3 DNA reads TGCGCCAGCAGCCAAGATCTCGGAGATACGCAGTATTTT. Translating gives CASSQDLGDTQYF.

This clonotype was counted only a few times. The rearrangement uses TRBV27 and TRBJ2-3; D is unclear. With 3 bases removed from V and 7 bases from J, the gap between germline ends came to 11 bases. This CDR3 has 13 amino acids. Per the germline V gene, CDR1 is MNHEY and CDR2 is SMNVEV (reference sequence). CDR3 sequence (DNA): TGTGCCAGCAGTTTCGTTTTGTCGAATACGCAGTATTTT. Amino acids: CASSFVLSNTQYF.

The gene calls are TRBV3-1 and TRBJ2-3, with D possibly TRBD1 on 6 matching bases. CDR3 size: 15 residues. Germline CDR1 LGHDT, CDR2 YNNKEL (reference sequence). Trimming stripped 6 bases from V and 3 bases from J, with 16 bases between. The CDR3 spells CASSPGLGATDTQYF. Here the CDR3 DNA reads TGTGCCAGCAGTCCCGGGTTGGGGGCAACAGATACGCAGTATTTT.

CDR3 residues: CASSPIAGGRDTQYF. DNA of the CDR3: TGTGCCAGCAGCCCAATAGCGGGGGGGAGAGATACGCAGTATTTT. The chain has TRBV7-2 and TRBJ2-3; 11 bases map to TRBD2. The length of the CDR3 is 15 residues. In germline, CDR1 is SGHTA, CDR2 FQGNSA. J gave up 5 bases and V 5 bases, and 6 bases lay outside the gene matches.

CDR3 sequence (DNA): TGTGCCTGGAGGAATATCGGGACAGTACCCTCTGGGGCCAACGTCCTGACTTTC. Amino acids: CAWRNIGTVPSGANVLTF. The gene calls are TRBV30 and TRBJ2-6; 7 nucleotides match TRBD1. J lost 0 bases, V lost 3 bases, and 11 bases had no gene match. Germline CDR1 GTSNPN, CDR2 SVGIG (reference sequence). CDR3 length equals 18 residues.

The sample holds a few counts of this clonotype. The CDR3 bases are TGTGCCAGCAGGGCGGGGGCCCAGTGGGAGCAGTTCTTC. This sequence encodes CASRAGAQWEQFF. The chain uses TRBV2 and TRBJ2-1; perhaps TRBD2 as D (7 bases). This CDR3 spans 13 amino acids. Germline loops: CDR1 SNHLY, CDR2 FYNNEI. The V gene lost 6 bases and the J gene lost 10 bases, with 16 bases spanning the gap.

J is TRBJ2-7 and V is TRBV4-1, with 9 bases identical to TRBD2. The J segment lost 6 bases and the V segment lost 5 bases, leaving 8 bases of the junction unmatched. The CDR3 is 14 residues long. Germline CDR1 reads MGHRA; CDR2 reads YSYEKL. CDR3 residues: CASSTPGLAGEQYV. In nucleotides, the CDR3 is TGCGCCAGCAGCACACCGGGACTAGCAGGCGAGCAGTACGTC.

This chain uses TRBV20-1 with TRBJ2-1, with D unclear. The V gene lost 1 base and the J gene lost 4 bases, with 14 bases spanning the gap. This CDR3 has 15 amino acids. Germline-derived CDR1 and CDR2 are DFQATT and SNEGSKA (reference sequence). The CDR3 DNA sequence: TGCAGTGCTAGAGTACGTGGGAATCCTTACAATGAGCAGTTCTTC. This translates into CSARVRGNPYNEQFF.

This clonotype was recorded a few times. The gene calls are TRBV10-3 and TRBJ2-5, with 7 bases matching TRBD1. Germline V lookup: CDR1 ENHRY, CDR2 SYGVKD. The ends lost 2 bases at V and 9 bases at J; junction bases unmatched: 6. The CDR3 spans 13 residues. For the CDR3, the DNA is TGTGCCATCAGTGAGGACAGGGTAGTTTCCCAGTACTTC. Translation: CAISEDRVVSQYF.

This clonotype has more than one count but fewer than ten. The chain uses TRBV4-2 and TRBJ1-4; 9 bases map to TRBD1. Germline V gene lookup returns CDR1 LGHNA and CDR2 YNFKEQ. Losses at the gene ends were 4 bases for V and 7 bases for J; bases not matched to a gene: 10. This CDR3 comprises 16 residues. The CDR3 here is CASSLETGTGPEKLFF. DNA of the CDR3: TGTGCCAGCAGCCTAGAAACCGGGACAGGGCCTGAAAAACTGTTTTTT.

This clonotype has ten or more counts. This chain joins TRBV19 and TRBJ2-3, with D possibly TRBD1 on 6 matching bases. Germline loops: CDR1 LNHDA, CDR2 SQIVND (reference sequence). The CDR3 runs to 15 residues. V lost 1 base to trimming and J lost 3 bases, with 11 bases between them. The CDR3 DNA is TGTGCCAGTAGTATAGGCAGGGGTGGGACAGATACGCAGTATTTT. Its protein product is CASSIGRGGTDTQYF.

This clonotype was seen a handful of times. V is TRBV11-2 and J is TRBJ2-1, with TRBD2 matching over 10 bases. V shed 5 bases, J shed 4 bases, and the junction held 5 bases outside the gene matches. CDR1 is SGHAT and CDR2 is FQNNGV in the germline V gene. The CDR3 has 15 residues. CDR3 in DNA: TGTGCCAGCAGCCTTAGCGGGGGGTCTTACAATGAGCAGTTCTTC. Its protein is CASSLSGGSYNEQFF.

This clonotype has more than one count but fewer than ten. V gene TRBV7-3 combines with J gene TRBJ2-2; 11 bases align to TRBD2. From germline, CDR1 is SGHTA and CDR2 FQGTGA. J lost 5 bases, V lost 3 bases, and 5 bases had no gene match. CDR3 length: 16 amino acids. Written as DNA, the CDR3 is TGTGCCAGCAGCTTCACTAGCGGGGGCCCAACCGGGGAGCTGTTTTTT. It yields the protein CASSFTSGGPTGELFF. The full variable domain, rest sourced from reference TRBV7-3 and TRBJ2-2, is GAGVSQTPSNKVTEKGKYVELRCDPISGHTALYWYRQSLGQGPEFLIYFQGTGAADDSGLPNDRFFAVRPEGSVSTLKIQRTERGDSAVYLCASSFTSGGPTGELFFGEGSRLTVL.

This clonotype was detected only a few times. The chain couples TRBV7-3 to TRBJ2-3, with 10 bases aligning to TRBD1. The CDR3 is 15 residues long. Trimming took 5 bases from V and 3 from J; bases not matched to a gene: 5. From germline, CDR1 is SGHTA and CDR2 FQGTGA. The CDR3 is CASSLRTGGTDTQYF. CDR3 in DNA: TGTGCCAGCAGCCTAAGGACAGGGGGGACAGATACGCAGTATTTT.

This clonotype occurred a few times. This chain connects TRBV5-1 to TRBJ2-5, with 15 nucleotides matching TRBD2. The CDR3 loop spans 16 amino acids. Per germline, CDR1 SGHRS and CDR2 YFSETQ. V was pared by 4 bases and J by 2 bases, with 3 bases of the junction left unmatched. Here the CDR3 DNA reads TGCGCCAGCAGCCGTGGGACTAGCGGGGGGCAAGAGACCCAGTACTTC. It is translated as CASSRGTSGGQETQYF.

This chain joins TRBV10-3 and TRBJ2-1; 8 bases are a match to TRBD2. The CDR3 length is 12 residues. Germline assignment: CDR1 ENHRY and CDR2 SYGVKD. The trim removed 6 bases at V and 8 bases at J, leaving 3 bases unmatched. The CDR3 DNA follows: TGTGCCATCAGCGAGACTAGCGATGAGCAGTTCTTC. It translates to CAISETSDEQFF.

CDR3 in DNA: TGTGCCAGCAGCCCCACCAGGACAGTCACAGATACGCAGTATTTT. Its translation: CASSPTRTVTDTQYF. The V and J genes are TRBV2 and TRBJ2-3; perhaps TRBD1 as D (6 bases). The CDR3 is made up of 15 amino acids. Trimming removed 6 bases from V and 2 bases from J, with 15 bases in between. The germline gives CDR1 SNHLY, CDR2 FYNNEI.

This clonotype was seen a handful of times. The chain couples TRBV5-4 to TRBJ1-6; 8 nucleotides agree with TRBD1. Germline V gene lookup returns CDR1 SGHNT and CDR2 YYREEE (reference sequence). The CDR3 runs to 14 residues. V lost 2 bases and J lost 7; bases outside the gene matches: 2. CDR3 region: CASSLGQGNSPLHF. The CDR3 bases are TGTGCCAGCAGCTTAGGACAGGGAAATTCACCCCTCCACTTT.

The chain couples TRBV21-1 to TRBJ2-7; the D call in the table, TRBD1, was not verified against the DNA. TRBV21-1 is a recognized pseudogene. This CDR3 is 17 amino acids long. The CDR3 region has the DNA TGTGCCAGCAGCGACTTCTCCCCGGGGCATTATTTCTACGAGCAGTACGTC. Amino acid sequence: CASSDFSPGHYFYEQYV.

This clonotype was found a few times. The rearrangement joins TRBV7-3 to TRBJ1-2; 7 bases are shared with TRBD1. V trimming: 1 base; J trimming: 7 bases; junction bases outside the gene matches: 3. The CDR3 has 13 amino acids. Germline V CDR1 and CDR2: SGHTA, FQGTGA. The CDR3 reads CASSLNRGAGYTF. In DNA form, the CDR3 reads TGTGCCAGCAGCTTAAACAGGGGAGCTGGCTACACCTTC. The variable domain in full, with the rest retrieved from reference TRBV7-3 and TRBJ1-2, is GAGVSQTPSNKVTEKGKYVELRCDPISGHTALYWYRQSLGQGPEFLIYFQGTGAADDSGLPNDRFFAVRPEGSVSTLKIQRTERGDSAVYLCASSLNRGAGYTFGSGTRLTVV.